One sample yielded the 10 T cell receptor beta chains listed below, sequenced in a study of cytomegalovirus exposure and HLA in healthy donors. PCR was performed using 60 Vbeta and 13 Jbeta primers. The data were produced by immunoSEQ multiplex PCR, yet TCRdb's version contains in-frame clones alone and is incomplete. The profile shows some 150,000 clones, approximately 80% of them singletons. Source material: PBMCs. These receptors all come from a male donor in good health and CMV-seronegative.

This sequence joins TRBV7-9 and TRBJ2-3, with 11 bases that match TRBD1. CDR1 and CDR2 (germline): SEHNR, FQNEAQ (reference sequence). Trimming at V came to 2 bases and at J to 5 bases, leaving 6 bases not matched to a gene. The CDR3 extends over 16 amino acids. The CDR3 nucleotides read TGTGCCAGCAGCTTAAGAGGACAGGGGGCGGGAGATACGCAGTATTTT. It is translated as CASSLRGQGAGDTQYF.

In its sample, this clone was seen once. The CDR3 sequence: CASSLLGSEQETQYF. The CDR3, as DNA: TGCGCCAGCAGCTTGTTGGGGAGTGAACAAGAGACCCAGTACTTC. This chain connects TRBV5-1 to TRBJ2-5; possible D gene TRBD2, 5 bases. This CDR3 region has 15 residues. CDR1 is SGHRS, CDR2 YFSETQ, per germline. V was cut by 1 base and J by 2 bases, with 12 bases left in between.

The chain joins TRBV7-2 to TRBJ1-1, with 7 positions matching TRBD1. The CDR3 totals 14 residues. V lost 4 bases to trimming and J lost 0 bases; unmatched junction nucleotides: 2. Germline V CDR1 and CDR2: SGHTA, FQGNSA. The CDR3 protein is CASSSDRVNTEAFF. The DNA for the CDR3 is TGTGCCAGCAGCTCCGACAGGGTGAACACTGAAGCTTTCTTT.

The CDR3 here is CASSRTSLTNTVNTEAFF. The CDR3 coding sequence is TGCGCCAGCAGCCGCACCTCGCTAACAAATACAGTGAACACTGAAGCTTTCTTT. The V call is TRBV5-1, the J call TRBJ1-1, with no clear D. The CDR3 is made up of 18 amino acids. The V end lost 4 bases, the J end lost 0 bases, and 22 bases lay between the germline ends. Per germline, CDR1 SGHRS and CDR2 YFSETQ. Supplemented by reference TRBV5-1 and TRBJ1-1, the full variable domain reads KAGVTQTPRYLIKTRGQQVTLSCSPISGHRSVSWYQQTPGQGLQFLFEYFSETQRNKGNFPGRFSGRQFSNSRSEMNVSTLELGDSALYLCASSRTSLTNTVNTEAFFGQGTRLTVV.

This clone was counted between two and nine times. The chain couples TRBV5-8 to TRBJ2-3, with TRBD1 as a possible D gene (5 bases). The V end lost 2 bases, the J end lost 0 bases, and 10 bases lay between the germline ends. Germline-derived CDR1 and CDR2 are SGHTS and YDEGEE. CDR3 size: 15 residues. CDR3 sequence (DNA): TGTGCCAGCAGCTTCGGACATTCTAGCACAGATACGCAGTATTTT. Translated, it gives CASSFGHSSTDTQYF.

The J gene is TRBJ2-5, the V gene TRBV7-2, with TRBD2 matching 11 bases. The J call is in doubt because the DNA end fits TRBJ2-7 better. CDR1 and CDR2 from the germline V gene are SGHTA and FQGNSA. CDR3 length: 14 residues. CDR3 sequence: CASSRLAGPYEQYF. CDR3 DNA sequence: TGTGCCAGCAGCCGACTAGCGGGACCCTACGAGCAGTACTTC.

As regards this clone: One junction end does not reproduce the germline sequence, and a read error may be involved. The chain links TRBV7-9 to TRBJ1-1; TRBD1 is a possible D gene (6 bases). Germline CDR1 reads SEHNR; CDR2 reads FQNEAQ (reference sequence). This CDR3 region has 15 residues. This CDR3 reads CSSSLKDSPNTEAFF. The CDR3 DNA reads TGTTCCAGCAGCTTAAAGGACAGTCCGAACACTGAAGCTTTCTTT.

This sequence joins TRBV19 and TRBJ1-4; D is possibly TRBD1 (5 bases). The ends were cut back, 5 bases at V and 7 bases at J, with 17 bases in the middle. This CDR3 is built from 15 residues. Germline V gives CDR1 LNHDA, CDR2 SQIVND (reference sequence). The CDR3 protein is CASSLLTVGFEKLFF. DNA of the CDR3: TGTGCCAGTAGTCTTTTGACAGTGGGGTTTGAAAAACTGTTTTTT.

The chain joins TRBV7-9 to TRBJ2-3, with 8 bases lining up with TRBD1. V was pared by 5 bases and J by 1 base, with 8 bases of the junction left unmatched. The CDR3 length is 16 residues. Germline CDR1 reads SEHNR; CDR2 reads FQNEAQ (reference sequence). The CDR3 spells CASSGTGTGGTDTQYF. The CDR3 DNA sequence: TGTGCCAGCAGCGGGACCGGGACAGGAGGCACAGATACGCAGTATTTT.

CDR3 sequence: CASSGDSRDTLQETQYF. CDR3 coding DNA: TGTGCCAGCAGTGGCGACTCCCGGGACACTCTGCAAGAGACCCAGTACTTC. The rearrangement uses TRBV2 and TRBJ2-5, with D perhaps TRBD1 (6 bases). Germline V gene sequence: CDR1 SNHLY, CDR2 FYNNEI. V was pared by 4 bases and J by 2 bases, with 20 bases between. The CDR3 has 17 amino acids.